The 29 T cell receptor beta chains in this list originate from one sample, sequenced in a study of OX40 agonist ivuxolimab in advanced cancers. Libraries were made using the immunoSEQ multiplex PCR assay. TCRdb took over this immuneACCESS table, retaining in-frame rearrangements with V and J assigned. Such tables are incomplete; in checked studies, under half of the missing clones stem from an unresolved V gene, and the remainder is unexplained. The sample includes tens of thousands of clones, with over 80% observed a single time. Approximately 7.4% of the sample belongs to the ten largest clones. The specimen was CD4+ or CD8+ T cells sorted from blood, collected in a trial of the OX40 agonist ivuxolimab. These receptors came from an adult with an advanced solid tumor such as melanoma, head and neck, liver or kidney cancer.

This chain links TRBV4-1 with TRBJ2-7; TRBD1 might be the D (5 bases). Germline V gene data show CDR1 as MGHRA and CDR2 as YSYEKL. This CDR3 has 14 residues. V dropped 4 bases and J dropped 3 bases, with 13 bases sitting between them. CDR3 in amino acids: CASSPRDFNYEQYF. CDR3 nucleotides: TGCGCCAGCAGCCCCAGGGATTTCAACTACGAGCAGTACTTC.

The V call is TRBV2, the J call TRBJ2-3; TRBD2 agrees at 8 bases. J lost 8 bases, V lost 5 bases, and 6 bases had no gene match. The length of the CDR3 is 13 residues. CDR1 and CDR2 from the germline V gene are SNHLY and FYNNEI. The CDR3, as DNA: TGTGCCAGCAGTTTAGGACTAGCAGCTACGCAGTATTTT. This encodes CASSLGLAATQYF.

This rearrangement joins TRBV5-1 to TRBJ2-7; 7 bases match TRBD2. Germline V gene lookup returns CDR1 SGHRS and CDR2 YFSETQ. V was pared by 2 bases and J by 3 bases, with 11 bases of the junction left unmatched. This CDR3 spans 16 amino acids. CDR3 bases: TGCGCCAGCAGCTTAAACCCTAGCGGATACGTCTACGAGCAGTACTTC. Residues: CASSLNPSGYVYEQYF.

The genes are TRBV9 and TRBJ1-2; TRBD1 is a possible D gene (5 bases). The V gene's germline CDR1 is SGDLS and CDR2 YYNGEE. V lost 4 bases and J 6 bases, leaving 16 bases between the germline ends. CDR3 length equals 14 residues. The CDR3 DNA sequence: TGTGCCAGCAGCTTCCAGGCCGGGACCGATGGCTACACCTTC. Translated, it gives CASSFQAGTDGYTF.

The J gene is TRBJ2-7, the V gene TRBV9; D possibly corresponds to TRBD1 (6 bases). CDR3 size: 15 residues. V lost 3 bases to trimming and J lost 5 bases, with 18 bases between them. CDR1 and CDR2 from the germline V gene are SGDLS and YYNGEE. This CDR3 is CASSGGGPPSHEQYF. CDR3 nucleotides: TGTGCCAGCAGCGGTGGGGGCCCACCTAGCCACGAGCAGTACTTC.

The chain carries TRBV11-3 and TRBJ2-1; 14 nucleotides match TRBD2. Germline trimming cut 5 bases from V and 5 bases from J; bases unmatched to any gene: 5. The germline V gene encodes CDR1 SGHNT and CDR2 YENEEA. The CDR3 totals 16 residues. Here the CDR3 reads CASSLLGLAGDNEQFF. For the CDR3, the DNA is TGTGCCAGCAGCCTATTGGGACTAGCGGGGGACAATGAGCAGTTCTTC.

The rearrangement joins TRBV4-1 to TRBJ2-3; TRBD2 agrees at 14 bases. CDR1 is MGHRA, CDR2 YSYEKL, per germline. CDR3 length: 18 amino acids. V lost 0 bases, J lost 5 bases, and 7 bases stayed unmatched. CDR3 protein: CASSQELLGLAGEDTQYF. In nucleotides, the CDR3 is TGCGCCAGCAGCCAAGAGTTGTTGGGACTAGCGGGAGAAGATACGCAGTATTTT.

The chain couples TRBV9 to TRBJ2-7, with 13 nucleotides matching TRBD2. This CDR3 is 17 amino acids long. The germline CDR1 and CDR2 sequences are SGDLS and YYNGEE. V was pared by 4 bases and J by 4 bases, with 11 bases of the junction left unmatched. DNA of the CDR3: TGTGCCAGCAGCATAACCGGGACTAGCGGGGAAGGTTACGAGCAGTACTTC. Its protein is CASSITGTSGEGYEQYF.

With regard to this clone: Other DNA sequences from this sample encode an identical CDR3 as well. The J gene is TRBJ2-7, the V gene TRBV9; 7 bases are a match to TRBD2. In germline, CDR1 is SGDLS, CDR2 YYNGEE. V was clipped by 0 bases and J by 0 bases; unmatched bases: 6. The CDR3 consists of 16 residues. The CDR3: CASSVGEGVSSYEQYF. The CDR3 nucleotides read TGTGCCAGCAGCGTAGGGGAGGGAGTGAGCTCCTACGAGCAGTACTTC.

This clone was detected a few times. The CDR3 coding sequence is TGTGCCAGTAGTATATATAGCGCCTCCTACAATGAGCAGTTCTTC. Translation: CASSIYSASYNEQFF. The genes are TRBV19 and TRBJ2-1; tentatively, D is TRBD2 (5 bases). This CDR3 has 15 amino acids. Trimming pared 2 bases from V and 0 bases from J, leaving 8 bases between. From germline, CDR1 is LNHDA and CDR2 SQIVND (reference sequence).

The V and J genes are TRBV5-4 and TRBJ2-3, with 13 bases matching TRBD2. The CDR3 is 16 residues long. V shed 4 bases, J shed 2 bases, and the junction held 4 bases outside the gene matches. Germline V lookup: CDR1 SGHNT, CDR2 YYREEE (reference sequence). The CDR3 DNA is TGTGCCAGCAGCACGGGACTAGCGGGGACCACAGATACGCAGTATTTT. This encodes CASSTGLAGTTDTQYF.

This clone occurred a few times. The chain links TRBV28 to TRBJ1-5; no clear D. The germline CDR1 and CDR2 sequences are MDHEN and SYDVKM. Trimming removed 3 bases from V and 3 bases from J, with 6 bases in between. The CDR3 spans 13 residues. The CDR3 is CASSLNNNQPQHF. CDR3 DNA: TGTGCCAGCAGTTTGAACAACAATCAGCCCCAGCATTTT.

The chain is built from TRBV30 and TRBJ1-1; possible D gene TRBD1, 6 bases. CDR1 and CDR2 (germline): GTSNPN, SVGIG (reference sequence). V gave up 2 bases and J gave up 6 bases, with 10 bases separating them. The CDR3 sequence is 12 residues long. The CDR3 DNA reads TGTGCCTGGAGTCAACAGGGCGCTGAAGCTTTCTTT. Its translation is CAWSQQGAEAFF.

This chain connects TRBV7-9 to TRBJ2-5; D tentatively fits TRBD1 or TRBD2 (5 bases each). Germline V gene data show CDR1 as SEHNR and CDR2 as FQNEAQ (reference sequence). The CDR3 totals 17 residues. The ends were cut back, 0 bases at V and 5 bases at J, with 19 bases in the middle. CDR3 amino acids: CASSLASKGPIQETQYF. The CDR3 bases are TGTGCCAGCAGCTTAGCGTCCAAGGGACCCATCCAGGAGACCCAGTACTTC.

This chain joins TRBV21-1 and TRBJ2-3; no check of the table's D call, TRBD1, against the DNA was made. TRBV21-1 is termed a pseudogene. The CDR3 contains 16 residues. The CDR3 DNA reads TGTGCCAGCAGCGGAAGGGACAGGTCCTATACAGATACGCAGTATTTT. This encodes CASSGRDRSYTDTQYF.

This sequence joins TRBV28 and TRBJ1-1; D perhaps matches TRBD1 (6 bases). Between the trimmed V and J ends, which lost 2 bases and 9 bases, there was a span of 19 bases. From germline, CDR1 is MDHEN and CDR2 SYDVKM. The length of the CDR3 is 15 residues. The CDR3 bases are TGTGCCAGCAGTTTAAGGGGGGGTCACAGGGCCCAAGCTTTCTTT. Its translation: CASSLRGGHRAQAFF.

This clone was counted only a few times. The genes are TRBV5-8 and TRBJ2-7; the D is unclear. CDR3 size: 11 residues. CDR1 and CDR2 (germline): SGHTS, YDEGEE. The ends were cut back, 1 base at V and 3 bases at J, with 2 bases in the middle. CDR3 nucleotides: TGTGCCAGCAGCTTGTTCTACGAGCAGTACTTC. Translated: CASSLFYEQYF. The variable domain in full, with the rest retrieved from reference TRBV5-8 and TRBJ2-7, is EAGVTQSPTHLIKTRGQQATLRCSPISGHTSVYWYQQALGLGLQFLLWYDEGEERNRGNFPPRFSGRQFPNYSSELNVNALELEDSALYLCASSLFYEQYFGPGTRLTVT.

CDR3: CASSLEGRAYQANTGELFF. The CDR3, as DNA: TGTGCCAGCAGCTTAGAGGGGAGGGCCTACCAAGCGAACACCGGGGAGCTGTTTTTT. The V gene is TRBV11-3, the J gene TRBJ2-2; 7 bases are a match to TRBD2. The J segment lost 0 bases and the V segment lost 0 bases, leaving 10 bases of the junction unmatched. Germline V gene lookup returns CDR1 SGHNT and CDR2 YENEEA. The CDR3 length is 19 residues.

The J gene is TRBJ2-5, the V gene TRBV7-8; TRBD2 might be the D (7 bases). There are 17 residues in the CDR3. Germline V CDR1 and CDR2: SGHVS, FQNEAQ. Trimming removed 0 bases from V and 0 bases from J, with 14 bases in between. The DNA for the CDR3 is TGTGCCAGCAGCTTAGCGCGGGGGCCCGGGTACCAAGAGACCCAGTACTTC. Translated: CASSLARGPGYQETQYF.

The rearrangement links TRBV7-9 to TRBJ2-7; 9 nucleotides line up with TRBD2. The CDR3 totals 15 residues. Germline V gives CDR1 SEHNR, CDR2 FQNEAQ (reference sequence). Trimming took 1 base from V and 5 from J; bases not matched to a gene: 6. The CDR3 DNA sequence: TGTGCCAGCAGCTTAGTAAGCGGGAGGCACGACGAGCAGTACTTC. Its protein product is CASSLVSGRHDEQYF.

The rearrangement joins TRBV5-5 to TRBJ1-1; 8 bases are shared with TRBD1. Germline CDR1 SGHKS, CDR2 YYEKEE (reference sequence). The CDR3 has 15 residues. With 3 bases clipped from V and 0 bases from J, the junction kept 4 bases outside the gene matches. The CDR3 region is CASSSLQGVNTEAFF. CDR3 coding DNA: TGTGCCAGCAGCTCATTACAGGGGGTGAACACTGAAGCTTTCTTT.

This sequence joins TRBV11-3 and TRBJ2-5; no definite D call. The assigned J gene may be wrong: the sequence end matches TRBJ2-7 better. Germline assignment: CDR1 SGHNT and CDR2 YENEEA. The CDR3 totals 12 residues. CDR3 coding DNA: TGTGCCAGCAGTTTTACACCCCTCGAGCAGTACTTC. Translation gives CASSFTPLEQYF.

This clone has just one count. The rearrangement uses TRBV28 and TRBJ2-5; 13 nucleotides agree with TRBD2. Germline-derived CDR1 and CDR2 are MDHEN and SYDVKM. There are 18 residues in the CDR3. V dropped 5 bases and J dropped 5; count of bases not matched to a gene: 14. DNA of the CDR3: TGTGCCAGCAGTATGACTAGCGGGAGGACCGCGCAGATGGAGACCCAGTACTTC. Its translation: CASSMTSGRTAQMETQYF.

The J gene is TRBJ2-2, the V gene TRBV11-3; TRBD1 aligns across 9 bases. This CDR3 spans 15 amino acids. CDR1 and CDR2 (germline): SGHNT, YENEEA. V shed 5 bases, J shed 7 bases, and the junction held 8 bases outside the gene matches. DNA for the CDR3: TGTGCCAGCAGCGCCAACAGGGGGCCGGGCGGGGAGCTGTTTTTT. This sequence encodes CASSANRGPGGELFF.

In its sample, this clone was seen a few times. The chain joins TRBV5-4 to TRBJ2-7; 9 bases fit TRBD2. Germline V lookup: CDR1 SGHNT, CDR2 YYREEE (reference sequence). The CDR3 spans 16 residues. The V segment lost 3 bases and the J segment 5 bases; nucleotides outside the gene matches: 12. CDR3 bases: TGTGCCAGCAGCTCGATGAAAGAGCGGGAGGTCCACGAGCAGTACTTC. The encoded protein is CASSSMKEREVHEQYF.

V gene TRBV4-1 combines with J gene TRBJ2-5; 11 bases line up with TRBD2. The V gene end was trimmed by 3 bases and the J gene end by 7 bases; junction bases not matched to a gene: 10. In germline, CDR1 is MGHRA, CDR2 YSYEKL. There are 16 residues in the CDR3. CDR3: CASSHNSGRAAGTQYF. CDR3 DNA: TGCGCCAGCAGCCACAATAGCGGGAGGGCCGCGGGGACCCAGTACTTC.

This sequence joins TRBV23-1 and TRBJ2-7, with D possibly being TRBD2 (5 bases). TRBV23-1 is flagged as an ORF with uncertain function. The CDR3 runs to 13 residues. V gave up 4 bases and J gave up 3 bases, with 10 bases separating them. The CDR3: CASSLERRYEQYF. CDR3 nucleotides: TGCGCCAGCAGTCTGGAGCGGCGCTACGAGCAGTACTTC.

The chain combines TRBV27 with TRBJ1-6; the match to TRBD1 covers 8 bases. V was pared by 0 bases and J by 9 bases, with 7 bases of the junction left unmatched. CDR3 size: 16 residues. Per germline, CDR1 MNHEY and CDR2 SMNVEV (reference sequence). CDR3 sequence: CASSLSSRGLSSPLHF. CDR3 nucleotides: TGTGCCAGCAGTTTATCGAGCAGGGGGCTATCTTCACCCCTCCACTTT.

This sequence joins TRBV18 and TRBJ2-7; D ambiguous. Trimming took 2 bases from V and 3 from J, leaving 5 bases between them. The CDR3 has 12 amino acids. CDR1 and CDR2 (germline): KGHSH, LQKENI. The CDR3 coding sequence is TGTGCCAGCTCACCAACGGACTACGAGCAGTACTTC. Its translation is CASSPTDYEQYF.